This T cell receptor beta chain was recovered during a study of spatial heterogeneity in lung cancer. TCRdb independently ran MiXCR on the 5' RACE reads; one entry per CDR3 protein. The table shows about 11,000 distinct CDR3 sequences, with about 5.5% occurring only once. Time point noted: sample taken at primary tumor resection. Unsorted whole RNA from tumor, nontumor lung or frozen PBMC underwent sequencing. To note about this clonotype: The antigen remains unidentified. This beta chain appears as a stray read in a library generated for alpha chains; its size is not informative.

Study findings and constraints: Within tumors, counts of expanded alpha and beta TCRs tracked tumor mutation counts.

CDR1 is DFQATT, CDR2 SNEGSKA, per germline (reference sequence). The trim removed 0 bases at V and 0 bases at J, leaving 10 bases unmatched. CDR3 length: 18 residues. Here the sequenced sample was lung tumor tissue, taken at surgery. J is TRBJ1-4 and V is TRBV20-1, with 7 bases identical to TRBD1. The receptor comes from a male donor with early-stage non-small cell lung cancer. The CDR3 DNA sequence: TGCAGTGCTAGAGATGTCGCAGGGGGGATAGCAACTAATGAAAAACTGTTTTTT. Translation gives CSARDVAGGIATNEKLFF.